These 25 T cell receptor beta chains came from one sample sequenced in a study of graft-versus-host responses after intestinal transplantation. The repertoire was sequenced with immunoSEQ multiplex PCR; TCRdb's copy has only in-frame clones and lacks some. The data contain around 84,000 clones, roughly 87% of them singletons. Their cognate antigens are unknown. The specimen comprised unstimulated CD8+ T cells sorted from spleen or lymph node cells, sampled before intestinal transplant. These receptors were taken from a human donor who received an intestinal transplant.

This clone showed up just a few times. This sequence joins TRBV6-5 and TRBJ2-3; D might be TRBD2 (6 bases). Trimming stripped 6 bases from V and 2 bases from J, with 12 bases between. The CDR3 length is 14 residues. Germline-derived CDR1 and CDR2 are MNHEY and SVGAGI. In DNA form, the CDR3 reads TGTGCCAGCAGCTCTAGCGTTTTCACAGATACGCAGTATTTT. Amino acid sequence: CASSSSVFTDTQYF.

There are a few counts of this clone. This CDR3 reads CASSLTGLGKETQYF. The CDR3 DNA follows: TGTGCCAGCAGCTTGACGGGACTGGGCAAAGAGACCCAGTACTTC. V and J are TRBV5-4 and TRBJ2-5, with D tentatively TRBD2 (6 bases). The CDR3 spans 15 residues. Germline V gives CDR1 SGHNT, CDR2 YYREEE (reference sequence). V gave up 1 base and J gave up 3 bases, with 13 bases separating them.

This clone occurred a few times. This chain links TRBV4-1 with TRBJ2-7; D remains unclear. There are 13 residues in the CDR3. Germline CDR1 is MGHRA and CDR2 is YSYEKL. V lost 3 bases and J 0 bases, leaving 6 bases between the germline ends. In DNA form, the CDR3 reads TGCGCCAGCAGCCACCAGACCTCCTACGAGCAGTACTTC. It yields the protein CASSHQTSYEQYF.

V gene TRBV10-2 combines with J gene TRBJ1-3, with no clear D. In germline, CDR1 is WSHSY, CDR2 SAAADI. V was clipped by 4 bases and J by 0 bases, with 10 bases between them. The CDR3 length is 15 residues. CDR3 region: CASSADSSSGNTIYF. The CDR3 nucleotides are TGCGCCAGCAGTGCTGACTCGAGCTCTGGAAACACCATATATTTT.

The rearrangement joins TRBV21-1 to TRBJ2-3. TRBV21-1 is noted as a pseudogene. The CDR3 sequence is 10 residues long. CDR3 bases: TGTGCCAGCAGCAAAGCGGCGCAGTATTTT. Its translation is CASSKAAQYF.

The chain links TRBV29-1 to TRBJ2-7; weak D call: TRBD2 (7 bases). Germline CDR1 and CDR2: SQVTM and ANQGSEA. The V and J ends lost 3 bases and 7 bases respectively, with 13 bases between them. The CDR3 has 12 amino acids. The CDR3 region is CSVEGGRREQYF. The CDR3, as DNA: TGCAGCGTTGAGGGGGGGCGGCGGGAGCAGTACTTC.

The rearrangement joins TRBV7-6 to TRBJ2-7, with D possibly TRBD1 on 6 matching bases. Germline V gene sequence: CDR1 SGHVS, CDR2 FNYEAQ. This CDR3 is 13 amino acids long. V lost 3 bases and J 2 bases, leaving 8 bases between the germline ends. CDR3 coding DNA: TGTGCCAGCAGCTTGAACAGGGCCTACGAGCAGTACTTC. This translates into CASSLNRAYEQYF.

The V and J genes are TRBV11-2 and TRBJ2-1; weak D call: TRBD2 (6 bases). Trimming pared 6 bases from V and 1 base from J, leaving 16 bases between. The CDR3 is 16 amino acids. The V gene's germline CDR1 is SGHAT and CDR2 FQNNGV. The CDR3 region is CASSQLGTASYNEQFF. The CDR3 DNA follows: TGTGCCAGCAGTCAACTCGGGACTGCTTCCTACAATGAGCAGTTCTTC.

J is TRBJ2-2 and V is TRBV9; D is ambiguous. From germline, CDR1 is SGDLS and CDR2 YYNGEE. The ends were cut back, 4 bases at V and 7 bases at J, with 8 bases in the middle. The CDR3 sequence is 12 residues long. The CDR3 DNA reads TGTGCCAGCAGCATGTCAAGCGGGGAGCTGTTTTTT. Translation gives CASSMSSGELFF.

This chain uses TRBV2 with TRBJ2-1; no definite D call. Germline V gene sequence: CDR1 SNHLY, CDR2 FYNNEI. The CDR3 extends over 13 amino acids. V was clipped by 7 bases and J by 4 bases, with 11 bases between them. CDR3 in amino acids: CASIWGIYNEQFF. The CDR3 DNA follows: TGTGCCAGCATCTGGGGAATTTACAATGAGCAGTTCTTC.

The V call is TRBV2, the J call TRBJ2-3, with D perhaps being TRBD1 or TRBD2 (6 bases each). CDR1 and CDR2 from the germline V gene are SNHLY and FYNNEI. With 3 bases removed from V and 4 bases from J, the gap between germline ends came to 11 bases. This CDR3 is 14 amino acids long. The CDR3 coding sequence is TGTGCCAGCAGTGAGGAGGGGGGCGCAGATACGCAGTATTTT. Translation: CASSEEGGADTQYF.

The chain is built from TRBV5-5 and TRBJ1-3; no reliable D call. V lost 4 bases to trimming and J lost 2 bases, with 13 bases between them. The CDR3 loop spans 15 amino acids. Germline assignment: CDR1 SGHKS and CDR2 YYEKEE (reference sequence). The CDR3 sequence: CASSPGETPGNTIYF. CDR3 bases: TGTGCCAGCAGCCCGGGCGAGACACCTGGAAACACCATATATTTT.

CDR3 amino acids: CASSEAATYEQYF. For the CDR3, the DNA is TGTGCCAGCAGTGAAGCTGCTACCTACGAGCAGTACTTC. The chain recombines TRBV2 with TRBJ2-7, with D unclear. Germline V gives CDR1 SNHLY, CDR2 FYNNEI. The length of the CDR3 is 13 residues. V gave up 0 bases and J gave up 2 bases, with 5 bases separating them. The full variable domain, rest sourced from reference TRBV2 and TRBJ2-7, is EPEVTQTPSHQVTQMGQEVILRCVPISNHLYFYWYRQILGQKVEFLVSFYNNEISEKSEIFDDQFSVERPDGSNFTLKIRSTKLEDSAMYFCASSEAATYEQYFGPGTRLTVT.

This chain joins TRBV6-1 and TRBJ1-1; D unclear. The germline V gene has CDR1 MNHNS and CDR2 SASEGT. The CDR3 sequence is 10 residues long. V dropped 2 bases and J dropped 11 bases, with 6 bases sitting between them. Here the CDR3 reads CASSESRAFF. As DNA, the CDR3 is TGTGCCAGCAGTGAATCCAGGGCTTTCTTT.

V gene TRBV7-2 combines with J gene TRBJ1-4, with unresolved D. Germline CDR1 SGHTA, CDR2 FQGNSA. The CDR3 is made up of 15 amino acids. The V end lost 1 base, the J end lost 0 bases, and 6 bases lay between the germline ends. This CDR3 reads CASSLGAATNEKLFF. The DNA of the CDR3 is TGTGCCAGCAGCTTAGGAGCAGCAACTAATGAAAAACTGTTTTTT. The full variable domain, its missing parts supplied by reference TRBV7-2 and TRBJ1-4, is GAGVSQSPSNKVTEKGKDVELRCDPISGHTALYWYRQSLGQGLEFLIYFQGNSAPDKSGLPSDRFSAERTGGSVSTLTIQRTQQEDSAVYLCASSLGAATNEKLFFGSGTQLSVL.

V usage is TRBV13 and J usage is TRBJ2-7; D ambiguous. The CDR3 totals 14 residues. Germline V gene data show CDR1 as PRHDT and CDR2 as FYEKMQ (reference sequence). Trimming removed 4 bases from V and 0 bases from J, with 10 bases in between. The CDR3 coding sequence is TGTGCCAGCAGCTCCGGGTCCAGCTCCTACGAGCAGTACTTC. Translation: CASSSGSSSYEQYF.

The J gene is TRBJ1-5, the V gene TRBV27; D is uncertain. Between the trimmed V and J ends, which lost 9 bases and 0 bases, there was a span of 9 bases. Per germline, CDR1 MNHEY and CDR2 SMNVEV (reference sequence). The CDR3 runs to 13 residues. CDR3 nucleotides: TGTGCCAGTTCAACAGCTAGCAATCAGCCCCAGCATTTT. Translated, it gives CASSTASNQPQHF.

The CDR3 region has the DNA TGTGCCAGTAGTAAGGGACAGGTCTACAATGAGCAGTTCTTC. This codes for CASSKGQVYNEQFF. The chain is built from TRBV19 and TRBJ2-1, with 8 positions matching TRBD1. V lost 4 bases and J lost 3; bases outside the gene matches: 2. CDR3 length: 14 residues. Germline CDR1 reads LNHDA; CDR2 reads SQIVND (reference sequence).

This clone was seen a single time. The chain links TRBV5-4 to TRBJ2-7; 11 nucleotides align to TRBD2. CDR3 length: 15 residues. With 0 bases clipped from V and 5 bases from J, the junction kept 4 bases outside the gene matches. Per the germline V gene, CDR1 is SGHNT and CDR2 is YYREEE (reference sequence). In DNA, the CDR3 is TGTGCCAGCAGCTTGGCTGGGGGACTAGCGGACGAGCAGTACTTC. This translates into CASSLAGGLADEQYF.

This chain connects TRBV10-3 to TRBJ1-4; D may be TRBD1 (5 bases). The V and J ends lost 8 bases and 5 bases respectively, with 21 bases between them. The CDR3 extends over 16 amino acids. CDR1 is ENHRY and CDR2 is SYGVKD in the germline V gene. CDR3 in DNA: TGTGCCATCTCCGGCGAAGGGGTTTTTTTCAATGAAAAACTGTTTTTT. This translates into CAISGEGVFFNEKLFF.

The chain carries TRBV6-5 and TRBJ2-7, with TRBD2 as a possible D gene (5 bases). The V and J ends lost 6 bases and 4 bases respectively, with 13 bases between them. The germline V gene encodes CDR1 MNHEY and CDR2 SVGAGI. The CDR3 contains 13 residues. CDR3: CASRPGNLYEQYF. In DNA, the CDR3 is TGTGCCAGCAGACCCGGGAACCTTTACGAGCAGTACTTC.

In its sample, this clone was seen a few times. The CDR3 spells CASSVMGGSYNEQFF. The CDR3 DNA reads TGTGCCAGCAGTGTAATGGGTGGGTCCTACAATGAGCAGTTCTTC. The genes are TRBV27 and TRBJ2-1; unclear D gene. The germline V gene encodes CDR1 MNHEY and CDR2 SMNVEV (reference sequence). The CDR3 covers 15 residues. V dropped 5 bases and J dropped 1 base, with 12 bases sitting between them.

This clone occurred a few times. CDR3 DNA sequence: TGTGCCAGCAGCTTCTCCTACGAGCAGTACTTC. As protein: CASSFSYEQYF. The J gene is TRBJ2-7, the V gene TRBV11-3; D is unresolved. Looked up from germline, CDR1 is SGHNT and CDR2 is YENEEA. Trimming took 3 bases from V and 0 from J, leaving 0 bases between them. There are 11 residues in the CDR3.

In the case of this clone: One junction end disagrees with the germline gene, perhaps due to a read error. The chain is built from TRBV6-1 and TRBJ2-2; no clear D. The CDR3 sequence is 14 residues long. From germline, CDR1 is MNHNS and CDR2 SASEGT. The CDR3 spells CASSTQGNPGELFF. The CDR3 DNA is TGTGCCAGCAGTACCCAAGGGAACCCCGGGGAGCTGTTTTTT.

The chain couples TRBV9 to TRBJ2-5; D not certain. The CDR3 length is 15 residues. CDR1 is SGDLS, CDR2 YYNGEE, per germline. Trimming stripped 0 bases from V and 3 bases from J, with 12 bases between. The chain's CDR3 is CASSVGVLRKETQYF. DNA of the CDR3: TGTGCCAGCAGCGTAGGAGTGTTACGAAAAGAGACCCAGTACTTC. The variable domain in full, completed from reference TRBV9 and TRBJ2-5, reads DSGVTQTPKHLITATGQRVTLRCSPRSGDLSVYWYQQSLDQGLQFLIQYYNGEERAKGNILERFSAQQFPDLHSELNLSSLELGDSALYFCASSVGVLRKETQYFGPGTRLLVL.